This T cell receptor (beta chain) was recovered during a study of siplizumab effects on memory and regulatory T cells. Points from the study as a whole: A minor share of alloreactive clones matched unstimulated subsets. Proliferating Tregs from siplizumab cultures lacked functional confirmation of suppression.

V was clipped by 7 bases and J by 1 base, with 22 bases between them. CDR1 and CDR2 (germline): LNHDA, SQIVND (reference sequence). The CDR3 is 17 residues long. Profiling relied on immunoSEQ multiplex PCR, and the TCRdb table lists in-frame clones only, not all of them. Of under 95,000 clones listed, over 85% are singletons. In the case of this clone: Its specificity is not known.

The TCR sequence derives from a human donor in good health. V is TRBV19 and J is TRBJ1-1; D unresolved. The sequenced sample was non-Treg CD4+ T cells sorted from blood. CDR3 sequence (DNA): TGTGCCAGTAATCTTAAGACGGGGAGTTACACGAACACTGAAGCTTTCTTT. Residues: CASNLKTGSYTNTEAFF.